This T cell receptor (beta chain) came from a study of shared clonotypes between healthy human individuals. Clones were read by immunoSEQ multiplex PCR, and TCRdb kept only the in-frame ones, dropping some. The data show roughly 2 million clones, approximately 95% seen once. Comments on this clone: Its specificity is not known.

Broader study findings: Non-shared clonotypes were found to have lower generation probabilities than the clonotypes that were shared by all four of the sorted-subset donors.

Healthy HIV-negative adults without recent acute infections or vaccinations served as donors. Donors comprised only Caucasian adults living in Nashville, Tennessee. Both subsets, CD45RA+ naive and CD45RA-negative memory, were split from the CD4+ cells. The sequenced material came from naive CD4+ T cells sorted from blood. The subset denotes: CD45RA+ positively selected. This TCR was recovered from a man younger than 30 in good health.

CDR3 DNA sequence: TGCGCCAGCAGCTTGGAAGGAGACCACTGGTACCAAGAGACCCAGTACTTC. Encoded protein: CASSLEGDHWYQETQYF. The chain recombines TRBV5-1 with TRBJ2-5; no clear D. The CDR3 loop spans 17 amino acids. Trimming left V 0 bases short and J 0 bases short, with 15 bases between. Germline V gene data show CDR1 as SGHRS and CDR2 as YFSETQ.